What follows is one TCR beta chain and its context. Its antigen remains unidentified. The same CDR3 arises from other DNA sequences in this sample as well. During colonoscopy, one to two rectal pinch biopsies were collected. Sequencing was at survey level. Data came from immunoSEQ multiplex PCR; TCRdb stores just in-frame clones and leaves some out. The sample holds about 40,000 clones, 75% seen once. V lost 8 bases to trimming and J lost 4 bases, with 12 bases between them. The CDR3 contains 13 residues. From germline, CDR1 is MNHEY and CDR2 SVGAGI. These data belong to a study of pediatric ulcerative colitis. Study overall: Disease was pancolitis in seven or eight and left-sided in two, histology-confirmed.

Study results and limitations: A couple of rectal clonotypes were found only in ulcerative colitis patients, all of them.

The chain has TRBV6-5 and TRBJ1-5, with a weak D call TRBD1 (5 bases). The TCR sequence derives from a boy between 10 and 17 years old with severe ulcerative colitis. Input material: gut tissue. CDR3 nucleotide sequence: TGTGCCAGCTCTCTTGACAGTAATCAGCCCCAGCATTTT. Translated: CASSLDSNQPQHF.